This T cell receptor (beta chain) was documented in a study of T cells after yellow fever vaccination. To note about this clonotype: Its antigen remains unidentified.

The study made its TCR cDNA through 5'RACE template switching. That step introduced a universal primer site along with UMIs. TCRdb analysed the 5' RACE reads with MiXCR anew, one entry per CDR3 protein. This sample has around 610,000 distinct CDR3 sequences, with about 13% found just once. General observations from the study: Booster sampling recovered most clones from primary vaccination (96% CD4, around 90% CD8).

Germline CDR1 is SQVTM and CDR2 is ANQGSEA. The CDR3 has 14 amino acids. With 7 bases removed from V and 4 bases from J, the gap between germline ends came to 19 bases. The TCR sequence derives from a man between 25 and 39 years old who received the YFV17D yellow fever vaccine. V and J are TRBV29-1 and TRBJ1-2, with D possibly TRBD1 on 5 matching bases. This specimen consisted of PBMCs, obtained on the day of the yellow fever booster vaccination. CDR3: CSAGGTQASYGYTF. The CDR3 DNA reads TGCAGCGCCGGGGGGACCCAGGCCAGCTATGGCTACACCTTC.